The rows below give T cell receptor beta chains drawn from one sample of a study of blood T cell repertoires in COVID-19. Assay used: immunoSEQ multiplex PCR; TCRdb lists only in-frame clones, some missing. This sample has 150,000 to 200,000 clones; over 80% occur once, and the top ten carry less than 3.5%. Sequenced material: PBMCs or T cells enriched from blood (not recorded which). The receptors shown here come from a woman in her 30s who had been exposed to COVID-19. The conserved cysteine and the conserved F or W are not part of the CDR3 here. Fields, in order: J gene, V gene, CDR3 length, CDR3 protein.

j_call: TRBJ1-2
v_call: TRBV10-3
cdr3_length: 13
cdr3_aa: AISESPDRPKGYT

j_call: TRBJ2-6
v_call: TRBV5-5
cdr3_length: 16
cdr3_aa: ASSLANYRGSGANVLT

j_call: TRBJ1-4
v_call: TRBV7-8
cdr3_length: 10
cdr3_aa: ASSLEAGRLF

j_call: TRBJ2-5
v_call: TRBV3-1/TRBV3-2
cdr3_length: 14
cdr3_aa: ASSQVLRGPSETQY

j_call: TRBJ1-2
v_call: TRBV19
cdr3_length: 11
cdr3_aa: ASTDQGYGGYT

j_call: TRBJ1-3
v_call: TRBV6-5
cdr3_length: 13
cdr3_aa: ASSRAGVSGNTIY

j_call: TRBJ1-2
v_call: TRBV10-2
cdr3_length: 13
cdr3_aa: ASSESVQYKQGYT

j_call: TRBJ2-7
v_call: TRBV5-1
cdr3_length: 12
cdr3_aa: ASSLGQTGYEQY

j_call: TRBJ2-4
v_call: TRBV3-1/TRBV3-2
cdr3_length: 13
cdr3_aa: ASSHSSVGKNIQY

j_call: TRBJ2-1
v_call: TRBV5-6
cdr3_length: 12
cdr3_aa: ASSPTVRGNEQF

j_call: TRBJ2-3
v_call: TRBV6-4
cdr3_length: 14
cdr3_aa: ASSASPAGGRFTQY

j_call: TRBJ2-7
v_call: TRBV9
cdr3_length: 12
cdr3_aa: ASSGLGTGGEQY

j_call: TRBJ2-1
v_call: TRBV6-2/TRBV6-3
cdr3_length: 13
cdr3_aa: ASSSTDSPYNEQF

j_call: TRBJ2-7
v_call: TRBV5-1
cdr3_length: 15
cdr3_aa: ASSLEDRGPSLYEQY

j_call: TRBJ2-3
v_call: TRBV11-2
cdr3_length: 12
cdr3_aa: ASSLGRNTDTQY

j_call: TRBJ2-7
v_call: TRBV7-2
cdr3_length: 12
cdr3_aa: ASSLGDKMREQY

j_call: TRBJ1-2
v_call: TRBV9
cdr3_length: 13
cdr3_aa: ASSVLSTGDYGYT

j_call: TRBJ1-5
v_call: TRBV7-9
cdr3_length: 12
cdr3_aa: ASSPHFSNQPQH

j_call: TRBJ1-2
v_call: TRBV3-1/TRBV3-2
cdr3_length: 13
cdr3_aa: ASREQGRANYGYT

j_call: TRBJ1-5
v_call: TRBV25-1
cdr3_length: 15
cdr3_aa: ASSPYSGTGGNQPQH

j_call: TRBJ2-5
v_call: TRBV6-6
cdr3_length: 14
cdr3_aa: ASSFPSATGEETQY

j_call: TRBJ2-5
v_call: TRBV4-1
cdr3_length: 9
cdr3_aa: ASRLGETQY

j_call: TRBJ2-7
v_call: TRBV5-5
cdr3_length: 15
cdr3_aa: ASMIRRFGTSFYEQY

j_call: TRBJ2-7
v_call: TRBV7-9
cdr3_length: 16
cdr3_aa: ASSFQLSTGRDSYEQY

j_call: TRBJ2-1
v_call: TRBV12-5
cdr3_length: 10
cdr3_aa: ASGSLYNEQF

j_call: TRBJ2-3
v_call: TRBV29-1
cdr3_length: 13
cdr3_aa: SVLGLAGGADTQY

j_call: TRBJ2-7
v_call: TRBV6-6
cdr3_length: 10
cdr3_aa: ASSYSSYEQY

j_call: TRBJ1-3
v_call: TRBV2
cdr3_length: 14
cdr3_aa: ASSERHPFSGNTIY

j_call: TRBJ1-4
v_call: TRBV9
cdr3_length: 15
cdr3_aa: ASSVGDRVATNEKLF

j_call: TRBJ2-7
v_call: TRBV7-3
cdr3_length: 15
cdr3_aa: ASSLGPPGLGIHEQY

j_call: TRBJ2-7
v_call: TRBV6-5
cdr3_length: 14
cdr3_aa: ASSFQGPGLAGSTY

j_call: TRBJ1-2
v_call: TRBV18
cdr3_length: 15
cdr3_aa: ASSPGQAGSTNYGYT

j_call: TRBJ2-5
v_call: TRBV5-1
cdr3_length: 11
cdr3_aa: ASSTGQGVVQY

j_call: TRBJ2-1
v_call: TRBV19
cdr3_length: 13
cdr3_aa: ASSILFQSGDEQF

j_call: TRBJ1-4
v_call: TRBV5-6
cdr3_length: 14
cdr3_aa: ASSLNLGAWDEKLF

j_call: TRBJ1-5
v_call: TRBV29-1
cdr3_length: 11
cdr3_aa: SVDFGWNQPQH

j_call: TRBJ2-5
v_call: TRBV4-1
cdr3_length: 15
cdr3_aa: ASSQDGLAGARETQY

j_call: TRBJ1-2
v_call: TRBV5-4
cdr3_length: 12
cdr3_aa: ASSPRRGARGYT

j_call: TRBJ2-5
v_call: TRBV9
cdr3_length: 12
cdr3_aa: ASSVEGAQETQY

j_call: TRBJ2-1
v_call: TRBV6-2/TRBV6-3
cdr3_length: 11
cdr3_aa: ASSETSYNEQF

j_call: TRBJ2-3
v_call: TRBV4-3
cdr3_length: 14
cdr3_aa: ASSQDTGGGTDTQY

j_call: TRBJ1-2
v_call: TRBV19
cdr3_length: 12
cdr3_aa: ASTEGWANYGYT

j_call: TRBJ2-5
v_call: TRBV19
cdr3_length: 12
cdr3_aa: ASSPNSGRETQY

j_call: TRBJ2-7
v_call: TRBV7-8
cdr3_length: 10
cdr3_aa: ASSFRDYEQY

j_call: TRBJ2-2
v_call: TRBV10-3
cdr3_length: 14
cdr3_aa: AISEGGSRGTGELF

j_call: TRBJ1-6
v_call: TRBV5-6
cdr3_length: 14
cdr3_aa: ASSLTRGPGGSPLH

j_call: TRBJ2-2
v_call: TRBV19
cdr3_length: 12
cdr3_aa: ATLGIRGTGELF

j_call: TRBJ2-6
v_call: TRBV9
cdr3_length: 15
cdr3_aa: ASSNRDRGGGANVLT

j_call: TRBJ2-7
v_call: TRBV14
cdr3_length: 13
cdr3_aa: ASSQGGTPPYEQY

j_call: TRBJ2-7
v_call: TRBV7-9
cdr3_length: 13
cdr3_aa: ASSRTGGASYEQY

j_call: TRBJ2-1
v_call: TRBV7-3
cdr3_length: 13
cdr3_aa: ASSPQGVTYNEQF

j_call: TRBJ2-7
v_call: TRBV4-1
cdr3_length: 14
cdr3_aa: ASSHPRQGVTYEQY

j_call: TRBJ2-2
v_call: TRBV7-2
cdr3_length: 12
cdr3_aa: ASSLAANTGELF

j_call: TRBJ1-2
v_call: TRBV7-9
cdr3_length: 10
cdr3_aa: ASSFGLTGYT

j_call: TRBJ1-1
v_call: TRBV5-1
cdr3_length: 10
cdr3_aa: ATSGWNTEAF

j_call: TRBJ2-7
v_call: TRBV4-2
cdr3_length: 15
cdr3_aa: ASSQASTSGFTYEQY

j_call: TRBJ2-1
v_call: TRBV6-4
cdr3_length: 12
cdr3_aa: ASSAQVGYNEQF

j_call: TRBJ1-2
v_call: TRBV19
cdr3_length: 14
cdr3_aa: ASSEDHTGGTYGYT

j_call: TRBJ2-1
v_call: TRBV4-1
cdr3_length: 12
cdr3_aa: ASSQGPPGSEQF